This T cell receptor beta chain is from a study of molecular identifiers for immune sequencing clone quantification (dated by TCRdb to 2016 to 2019). With regard to the full study: For a replicate experiment, RNA from around 20,000 or 100,000 naive CD8 T cells was divided into five aliquots, and four of the five aliquots were sequenced. CD8 T cells were used in a methods study to benchmark molecular-identifier clustering-based TCR repertoire sequencing (MIDCIRS) and TCR RNA copy counting. The paper as a whole reports these results and caveats: Modeling indicated around 3.2 TCR RNA copies recovered per cell, compared with 9.5 to 10 by digital PCR, which implies a capture efficiency of 25% to 35%. Highly expanded clone sizes could be underestimated because identical TCR molecules may share a barcode. Even against a background of about a million naive CD8 T cells, spiked-in Jurkat TCR RNA amounting to a single cell's worth was reported to be detectable. The naive libraries included spiked-in Jurkat TCR RNA (around 9 copies' worth), and this RNA is not part of the donor repertoire. In CMV-specific effector cells, clones with more than 20 RNA copies contained over 99% of molecules, whereas in naive cells such clones contained under 1% of molecules. When barcode sub-clustering was not used, chimeric consensus sequences inflated TCR diversity, with chimeras reaching as high as 47%.

Preparation of the library involved PCR. Sequencing used a NextSeq 500. Bulk TCR libraries were made following a previously described method, with the TCR primers given in Table S5. Purification of total RNA was performed with the Qiagen AllPrep DNA/RNA kit. Before any analysis, reads coming from multiple sequencing runs of the same library were combined into one pool. For the original study's pipeline: Reads were retained only if the reads had an exact TCR constant sequence, and the retained reads were trimmed to 150 nt and grouped according to their 12-nt molecular barcodes. Reads in each barcode group were sub-clustered using a 15% Levenshtein threshold, and a quality-weighted consensus sequence was built for each RNA molecule. Non-functional sequences were discarded, and so were lower-count sequences lying one edit away from another sequence. Based on a fit of two negative binomial distributions, barcode sub-clusters having less than 20% of the maximum read count were discarded. TCRdb itself trimmed the public reads at Q25 with fastp, ran MiXCR and retained productive beta chains. A single entry per CDR3 protein holds the most common genes and DNA from its merged rows. None of the V and J calls come from the authors' own analysis; TCRdb made them. The sample table holds roughly 630,000 distinct CDR3 sequences, of which less than 30% were seen once. The ten largest clones add up to around 0.78% of the sample.

Libraries of naive CD8 T cells were built from around 20,000 to 990,000 sorted cells, with 10%, 30% or 50% of the purified RNA used. Naive CD8 T cells were FACS-sorted as CD8+CD4-CCR7+CD45RA+ on a BD FACSAria II into RLT Plus buffer. To test detection sensitivity, Jurkat RNA equivalent to ten TCR copies was spiked into samples of roughly 18,000-1,000,000 naive CD8 T cells. Enrichment of CD8 T cells was done with RosetteSep CD8+ T Cell Enrichment Cocktail plus Ficoll-Paque, and ACK red cell lysis came afterward. The germline ends are 12 bases apart after V is trimmed by 2 bases and J by 4 bases. As encoded in the germline V gene, CDR1 is SQVTM while CDR2 is ANQGSEA. There are 13 amino acids in the CDR3, from cysteine to phenylalanine inclusive. Only the CDR3 part of the read is kept: 39 bases, read in frame from the first base. In regard to this clonotype: The specificity of this receptor is unknown. A much larger clone is a single base away; this may be a read error.

Rearrangement joined TRBV29-1 to TRBJ2-7, with the D segment possibly TRBD1 or TRBD2, each aligning over 5 bases. This receptor was obtained from a human donor in good health. Some libraries in this study had Jurkat cell RNA spiked in. The specimen was naive CD8+ T cells from blood, with Jurkat cell RNA spiked in. This specimen's cell subset or site label, interpreted: FACS-sorted CD8+CD4-CCR7+CD45RA+ naive T cells. Read as DNA, the sequence is TGCAGCGTTGAAAAGGGACGTACTTACGAGCAGTACTTC. The translation is CSVEKGRTYEQYF.